This record looks at one T cell receptor beta chain sequence and its context. Its antigen remains unknown. Measured with immunoSEQ multiplex PCR; TCRdb has only the in-frame clones, and not every one. The sample records about 110,000 clones, 89% being singletons. This sample is part of a study of cytomegalovirus exposure and HLA in healthy donors. Findings of the study overall: Overall, approximately 150 TCR beta chains were annotated as cytomegalovirus-associated.

Sequences were obtained from PBMCs. The receptor's source is a woman aged 18-29 years in good health and CMV-seronegative.

CDR3 loop: CAWGQLNTEAFF. CDR3 coding DNA: TGTGCCTGGGGACAGTTGAACACTGAAGCTTTCTTT. This sequence joins TRBV30 and TRBJ1-1; D perhaps matches TRBD1 (6 bases). V lost 5 bases to trimming and J lost 0 bases, with 7 bases between them. Germline V CDR1 and CDR2: GTSNPN, SVGIG (reference sequence). The CDR3 has 12 amino acids. The whole variable domain, remainder taken from reference TRBV30 and TRBJ1-1, is SQTIHQWPATLVQPVGSPLSLECTVEGTSNPNLYWYRQAAGRGLQLLFYSVGIGQISSEVPQNLSASRPQDRQFILSSKKLLLSDSGFYLCAWGQLNTEAFFGQGTRLTVV.